The sample holds a few counts of the clone carrying this TCR beta chain. Antigen specificity is unknown. Germline is not matched at one junction end, which may reflect a read error. These data belong to a study of tumor-infiltrating lymphocytes in primary liver carcinoma. Unsorted bulk tissue of about 20-32 mg yielded co-extracted RNA and DNA. This CDR3 comprises 13 residues. The germline gives CDR1 SGHAT, CDR2 FQNNGV. With a constant-region primer, TCR beta cDNA was made from 450 to 550 ng of total RNA. Three nested multiplex PCR rounds, a slightly modified ARM-PCR, produced the libraries for TCR beta. Primers for the first two PCR rounds were TRBV1-TRBV30 forward primers and a C-beta reverse primer (approximately 10 cycles per round). TCRdb used MiXCR to reprocess the multiplex PCR reads, holding one entry per CDR3 protein. The sample holds fewer than 110,000 distinct CDR3 sequences, about 63% seen once.

Notes on the study in general: Whereas tumor region pairs overlapped more, tumor-adjacent and tumor-blood pairs overlapped less. Tumor tissue displayed a significantly greater top-250-clone fraction than blood (p = 0.039).

This chain connects TRBV11-2 to TRBJ1-1, with D hard to call. Sequencing used liver tumor tissue from sampling region 2. Subset defined: tumor region T2, inferior pole. The receptor was isolated from a woman aged 60-70 years with primary liver carcinoma and hepatitis B virus infection. CDR3 sequence (DNA): TGTGCCAGCAGCTTCGGGCCCAACACTGGAGCTTCCTTT. It specifies CASSFGPNTGASF.